The rows below give T cell receptor beta chains drawn from one sample of a study of cytomegalovirus exposure and HLA in healthy donors. Repertoires were generated with immunoSEQ multiplex PCR, while TCRdb's copy carries only in-frame clones and drops some. The table lists some 120,000 clones, around nine tenths of them singletons. Sequences were obtained from PBMCs. Receptors were obtained from a man aged 25-40 years in good health and CMV-seronegative. The CDR3 runs from the conserved cysteine through the conserved F or W. The D gene is left open where the match is weak. Clone size is shown for a subset of rows, as once, few, many or a class of expanded clone.

clone_size: once
v_call: TRBV4-3
d_call: .
j_call: TRBJ2-3
cdr3_length: 18
cdr3_nt: TGCGCCAGCAGCCATTGGCCCCCCGGGGTTTCCGGCACAGATACGCAGTATTTT
cdr3_aa: CASSHWPPGVSGTDTQYF

clone_size: once
v_call: TRBV29-1
d_call: TRBD2
j_call: TRBJ2-1
cdr3_length: 14
cdr3_nt: TGCAGCGTGTACTCGACGAGGGAGGGTGATGAGCAGTTCTTC
cdr3_aa: CSVYSTREGDEQFF

clone_size: .
v_call: TRBV14
d_call: .
j_call: TRBJ2-3
cdr3_length: 15
cdr3_nt: TGTGCCAGCAGCCAAGATCAGAGGGAGACAGATACGCAGTATTTT
cdr3_aa: CASSQDQRETDTQYF

clone_size: .
v_call: TRBV4-3
d_call: .
j_call: TRBJ1-2
cdr3_length: 14
cdr3_nt: TGCGCCAGCAGCCAAGGACCCAGGGGCTATGGCTACACCTTC
cdr3_aa: CASSQGPRGYGYTF

clone_size: .
v_call: TRBV6-1
d_call: TRBD2
j_call: TRBJ2-7
cdr3_length: 13
cdr3_nt: TGTGCCAGCGGCTGGGGGGGATCCTACGAGCAGTACTTC
cdr3_aa: CASGWGGSYEQYF

clone_size: once
v_call: TRBV7-2
d_call: .
j_call: TRBJ1-6
cdr3_length: 14
cdr3_nt: TGTGCCAGCAGCTTTAAGAGATATAATTCACCCCTCCACTTT
cdr3_aa: CASSFKRYNSPLHF

clone_size: .
v_call: TRBV15
d_call: .
j_call: TRBJ1-1
cdr3_length: 13
cdr3_nt: TGTGCCGCAACCAAAACAGGGTTCACTGAAGCTTTCTTT
cdr3_aa: CAATKTGFTEAFF

clone_size: .
v_call: TRBV5-6
d_call: .
j_call: TRBJ2-3
cdr3_length: 16
cdr3_nt: TGTGCCAGCAGCTTGGTCGGTAGCGGACTCACAGATACGCAGTATTTT
cdr3_aa: CASSLVGSGLTDTQYF

clone_size: once
v_call: TRBV19
d_call: TRBD1
j_call: TRBJ2-4
cdr3_length: 15
cdr3_nt: TGTGCCAGTGGACAGGGGCTGTTAGCCAAAAACATTCAGTACTTC
cdr3_aa: CASGQGLLAKNIQYF

clone_size: .
v_call: TRBV7-9
d_call: TRBD2
j_call: TRBJ2-5
cdr3_length: 14
cdr3_nt: TGTGCCAGCAGCTTAGTAGCGGGAGGAGAGACCCAGTACTTC
cdr3_aa: CASSLVAGGETQYF

clone_size: .
v_call: TRBV5-5
d_call: .
j_call: TRBJ1-2
cdr3_length: 17
cdr3_nt: TGTGCCAGCAGCTTGTTAGTCCGGCCCAGAGGGCTCTATGGCTACACCTTC
cdr3_aa: CASSLLVRPRGLYGYTF

clone_size: .
v_call: TRBV4-1
d_call: .
j_call: TRBJ1-3
cdr3_length: 15
cdr3_nt: TGCGCCAGCAGCCAAGTTACAGGGACGGAAAACACCATATATTTT
cdr3_aa: CASSQVTGTENTIYF

clone_size: .
v_call: TRBV30
d_call: TRBD1
j_call: TRBJ1-1
cdr3_length: 13
cdr3_nt: TGTGCCTGTTACCGGGACAGGGGCACTGAAGCTTTCTTT
cdr3_aa: CACYRDRGTEAFF

clone_size: .
v_call: TRBV29-1
d_call: TRBD1
j_call: TRBJ2-7
cdr3_length: 13
cdr3_nt: TGCAGCGTTTTAGACAGGGGGGGAAACAAGCAGTACTTC
cdr3_aa: CSVLDRGGNKQYF

clone_size: .
v_call: TRBV6-6
d_call: .
j_call: TRBJ2-3
cdr3_length: 14
cdr3_nt: TGTGCCAGCAGAAAGACAGGACTCGCGGATACGCAGTATTTT
cdr3_aa: CASRKTGLADTQYF

clone_size: .
v_call: TRBV6-5
d_call: .
j_call: TRBJ1-1
cdr3_length: 14
cdr3_nt: TGTGCCAGCAGTTATGGCGGAGTGAACACTGAAGCTTTCTTT
cdr3_aa: CASSYGGVNTEAFF

clone_size: .
v_call: TRBV5-1
d_call: .
j_call: TRBJ2-1
cdr3_length: 15
cdr3_nt: TGCGCCAGCAGCTTCGGTAACACAGATTACAATGAGCAGTTCTTC
cdr3_aa: CASSFGNTDYNEQFF

clone_size: .
v_call: TRBV7-3
d_call: .
j_call: TRBJ1-1
cdr3_length: 15
cdr3_nt: TGTGCCAGCAGCTCCTCAGCGGGACGGAACACTGAAGCTTTCTTT
cdr3_aa: CASSSSAGRNTEAFF

clone_size: many
v_call: TRBV5-4
d_call: .
j_call: TRBJ1-2
cdr3_length: 16
cdr3_nt: TGTGCCAGCAGGGCGGGCTCCCAGGCTAAGGACTATGGCTACACCTTC
cdr3_aa: CASRAGSQAKDYGYTF

clone_size: .
v_call: TRBV7-6
d_call: TRBD1
j_call: TRBJ2-7
cdr3_length: 14
cdr3_nt: TGTGCCAGCAGCGACAGGGGAAACGCCTACGAGCAGTACTTC
cdr3_aa: CASSDRGNAYEQYF

clone_size: .
v_call: TRBV7-9
d_call: TRBD1
j_call: TRBJ2-7
cdr3_length: 15
cdr3_nt: TGTGCCAGCAGCCCAGGGACAGGGCCCTCCTACGAGCAGTACTTC
cdr3_aa: CASSPGTGPSYEQYF

clone_size: .
v_call: TRBV27
d_call: TRBD2
j_call: TRBJ2-3
cdr3_length: 17
cdr3_nt: TGTGCCAGCAGTTCAGGAACTAGCGGCCCCGGGGCAGATACGCAGTATTTT
cdr3_aa: CASSSGTSGPGADTQYF

clone_size: .
v_call: TRBV23-1
d_call: TRBD1
j_call: TRBJ1-5
cdr3_length: 17
cdr3_nt: TGCGCCAGCAGTCAATGGGGGCCAGGGGGTGATAATCAGCCCCAGCATTTT
cdr3_aa: CASSQWGPGGDNQPQHF

clone_size: .
v_call: TRBV7-9
d_call: TRBD2
j_call: TRBJ2-1
cdr3_length: 16
cdr3_nt: TGTGCCAGCAGCGACGTAGCGGGCGCCTCCTACAATGAGCAGTTCTTC
cdr3_aa: CASSDVAGASYNEQFF

clone_size: .
v_call: TRBV9
d_call: TRBD2
j_call: TRBJ2-7
cdr3_length: 15
cdr3_nt: TGTGCCAGCAGCCCCCAGAGCGGGAGGCTCTACGAGCAGTACTTC
cdr3_aa: CASSPQSGRLYEQYF

clone_size: .
v_call: TRBV9
d_call: .
j_call: TRBJ1-1
cdr3_length: 16
cdr3_nt: TGTGCCAGCAGCGTAGGGCCCCATCTTATGAACACTGAAGCTTTCTTT
cdr3_aa: CASSVGPHLMNTEAFF

clone_size: .
v_call: TRBV5-8
d_call: .
j_call: TRBJ1-3
cdr3_length: 16
cdr3_nt: TGTGCCAGCAGCTTGTCTCAGGGATCAGGTGGAAACACCATATATTTT
cdr3_aa: CASSLSQGSGGNTIYF

clone_size: .
v_call: TRBV12-5
d_call: .
j_call: TRBJ2-3
cdr3_length: 13
cdr3_nt: TGTGCTAGTAGGGCCCGGGAAGGAGATACGCAGTATTTT
cdr3_aa: CASRAREGDTQYF

clone_size: .
v_call: TRBV27
d_call: .
j_call: TRBJ1-1
cdr3_length: 14
cdr3_nt: TGTGCCAGCAGACCGGAGCTGGGGCCCGCTGAAGCTTTCTTT
cdr3_aa: CASRPELGPAEAFF

clone_size: .
v_call: TRBV18
d_call: .
j_call: TRBJ2-7
cdr3_length: 13
cdr3_nt: TGTGCCAGCTCACCCCGGGAGCCCTACGAGCAGTACTTC
cdr3_aa: CASSPREPYEQYF

clone_size: .
v_call: TRBV18
d_call: .
j_call: TRBJ2-5
cdr3_length: 12
cdr3_nt: TGTGCCAGCTCGACTAGGAAAGAGACCCAGTACTTC
cdr3_aa: CASSTRKETQYF

clone_size: few
v_call: TRBV10-3
d_call: TRBD1
j_call: TRBJ1-2
cdr3_length: 11
cdr3_nt: TGTGCCACCCAGGGGGGTGATGGCTACACCTTC
cdr3_aa: CATQGGDGYTF

clone_size: .
v_call: TRBV6-6
d_call: .
j_call: TRBJ1-2
cdr3_length: 11
cdr3_nt: TGTGCCAGCAGTCCCCGGTCTGGCTACACCTTC
cdr3_aa: CASSPRSGYTF

clone_size: .
v_call: TRBV19
d_call: .
j_call: TRBJ1-4
cdr3_length: 14
cdr3_nt: TGTGCCAGTAGTAGGAGGGAAGGGAATGAAAAACTGTTTTTT
cdr3_aa: CASSRREGNEKLFF

clone_size: .
v_call: TRBV5-4
d_call: TRBD1
j_call: TRBJ1-2
cdr3_length: 15
cdr3_nt: TGTGCCAGCAGCTTGGTGTCCGGGACAGGGCATGGCTACACCTTC
cdr3_aa: CASSLVSGTGHGYTF

clone_size: .
v_call: TRBV13
d_call: TRBD2
j_call: TRBJ2-1
cdr3_length: 18
cdr3_nt: TGTGCCAGCAGCTCCCTCAAACGGACTAGCGGGTATTACAATGAGCAGTTCTTC
cdr3_aa: CASSSLKRTSGYYNEQFF

clone_size: .
v_call: TRBV27
d_call: .
j_call: TRBJ2-6
cdr3_length: 15
cdr3_nt: TGTGCCAGCAGTTCGGCAGGGTCTGGGGCCAACGTCCTGACTTTC
cdr3_aa: CASSSAGSGANVLTF

clone_size: .
v_call: TRBV27
d_call: .
j_call: TRBJ2-3
cdr3_length: 14
cdr3_nt: TGTGCCAGCAGTTTATTTATGCGGACAGATACGCAGTATTTT
cdr3_aa: CASSLFMRTDTQYF

clone_size: .
v_call: TRBV2
d_call: .
j_call: TRBJ2-7
cdr3_length: 14
cdr3_nt: TGTGCCAGCAGTGAGCACTCGACTTGGTACGAGCAGTACTTC
cdr3_aa: CASSEHSTWYEQYF

clone_size: .
v_call: TRBV4-1
d_call: .
j_call: TRBJ2-5
cdr3_length: 14
cdr3_nt: TGCGCCAGCAGCCAGCCTAGGCTCGGAGAGACCCAGTACTTC
cdr3_aa: CASSQPRLGETQYF

clone_size: .
v_call: TRBV30
d_call: TRBD1
j_call: TRBJ2-7
cdr3_length: 14
cdr3_nt: TGTGCCTGGAGTAGCGGACAGGGGGCCTACGAGCAGTACTTC
cdr3_aa: CAWSSGQGAYEQYF

clone_size: .
v_call: TRBV19
d_call: TRBD2
j_call: TRBJ2-1
cdr3_length: 21
cdr3_nt: TGTGCCAGTAGTATGAGAGGACCGGGACTAGCGGGAGGGCCGTCCTACAATGAGCAGTTCTTC
cdr3_aa: CASSMRGPGLAGGPSYNEQFF

clone_size: .
v_call: TRBV29-1
d_call: .
j_call: TRBJ2-3
cdr3_length: 14
cdr3_nt: TGCAGCGTTGTCGGCCAGGGGCGCACAGATACGCAGTATTTT
cdr3_aa: CSVVGQGRTDTQYF

clone_size: once
v_call: TRBV30
d_call: TRBD2
j_call: TRBJ2-5
cdr3_length: 14
cdr3_nt: TGTGCCTGGGATAACGGGGCGGGAGAAGAGACCCAGTACTTC
cdr3_aa: CAWDNGAGEETQYF

clone_size: .
v_call: TRBV5-4
d_call: TRBD1
j_call: TRBJ1-2
cdr3_length: 17
cdr3_nt: TGTGCCAGCAGCACCGGATCTGGGACAGTCAAAAAGTGGGGCTACACCTTC
cdr3_aa: CASSTGSGTVKKWGYTF

clone_size: .
v_call: TRBV5-1
d_call: TRBD1
j_call: TRBJ1-2
cdr3_length: 13
cdr3_nt: TGCGCCAGCAGCTTCGGGACAGTTTATGGCTACACCTTC
cdr3_aa: CASSFGTVYGYTF

clone_size: .
v_call: TRBV6-5
d_call: .
j_call: TRBJ1-1
cdr3_length: 13
cdr3_nt: TGTGCCAGCAACCGGGACTGGAACACTGAAGCTTTCTTT
cdr3_aa: CASNRDWNTEAFF

clone_size: .
v_call: TRBV10-3
d_call: TRBD1
j_call: TRBJ2-7
cdr3_length: 15
cdr3_nt: TGTGCCATCAGGGAGAACAGGGGCGGCTACTACGAGCAGTACTTC
cdr3_aa: CAIRENRGGYYEQYF

clone_size: once
v_call: TRBV4-3
d_call: .
j_call: TRBJ2-1
cdr3_length: 15
cdr3_nt: TGCGCCAGCAGCCAAGTTCTGAGCTCCTACAATGAGCAGTTCTTC
cdr3_aa: CASSQVLSSYNEQFF

clone_size: .
v_call: TRBV18
d_call: .
j_call: TRBJ1-1
cdr3_length: 12
cdr3_nt: TGTGCCAGCGTCGGAGGGTTGGGTGAAGCTTTCTTT
cdr3_aa: CASVGGLGEAFF

clone_size: .
v_call: TRBV4-3
d_call: .
j_call: TRBJ1-6
cdr3_length: 18
cdr3_nt: TGCGCCAGCAGCCAAGATGGGGGCAGTCTCTCCTATAATTCACCCCTCCACTTT
cdr3_aa: CASSQDGGSLSYNSPLHF

clone_size: .
v_call: TRBV30
d_call: .
j_call: TRBJ2-6
cdr3_length: 14
cdr3_nt: TGTGCCCAACAGAGGGGGTCTGGGGCCAACGTCCTGACTTTC
cdr3_aa: CAQQRGSGANVLTF

clone_size: .
v_call: TRBV11-3
d_call: .
j_call: TRBJ2-1
cdr3_length: 13
cdr3_nt: TGTGCCAGCAGCTTAGATAGAAAAAGTGAGCAGTTCTTC
cdr3_aa: CASSLDRKSEQFF

clone_size: .
v_call: TRBV19
d_call: TRBD2
j_call: TRBJ2-3
cdr3_length: 14
cdr3_nt: TGTGCCAGCACGATAGCGGGTAGCACAGATACGCAGTATTTT
cdr3_aa: CASTIAGSTDTQYF